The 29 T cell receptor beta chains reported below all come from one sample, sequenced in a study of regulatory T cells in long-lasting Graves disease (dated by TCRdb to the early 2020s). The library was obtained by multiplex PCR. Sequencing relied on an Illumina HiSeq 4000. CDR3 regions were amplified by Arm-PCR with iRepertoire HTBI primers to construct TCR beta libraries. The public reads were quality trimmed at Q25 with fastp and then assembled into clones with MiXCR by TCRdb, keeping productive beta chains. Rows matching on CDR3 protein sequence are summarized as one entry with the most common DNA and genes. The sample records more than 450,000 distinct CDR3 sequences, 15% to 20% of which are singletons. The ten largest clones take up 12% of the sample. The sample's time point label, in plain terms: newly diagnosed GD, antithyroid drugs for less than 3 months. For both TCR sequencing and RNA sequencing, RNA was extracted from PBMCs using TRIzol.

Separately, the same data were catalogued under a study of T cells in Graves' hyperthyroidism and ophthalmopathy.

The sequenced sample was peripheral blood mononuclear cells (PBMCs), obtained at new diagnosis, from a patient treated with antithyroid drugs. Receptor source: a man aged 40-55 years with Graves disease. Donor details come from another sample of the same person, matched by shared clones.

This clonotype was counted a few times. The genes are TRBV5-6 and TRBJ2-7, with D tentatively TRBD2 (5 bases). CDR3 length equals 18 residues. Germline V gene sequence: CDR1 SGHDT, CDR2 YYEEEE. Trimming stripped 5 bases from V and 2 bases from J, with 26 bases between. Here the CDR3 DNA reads TGTGCCAGCAGGTCAGCCACCGGGAACTCCTACACCCCCTACGAGCAGTACTTC. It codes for CASRSATGNSYTPYEQYF.

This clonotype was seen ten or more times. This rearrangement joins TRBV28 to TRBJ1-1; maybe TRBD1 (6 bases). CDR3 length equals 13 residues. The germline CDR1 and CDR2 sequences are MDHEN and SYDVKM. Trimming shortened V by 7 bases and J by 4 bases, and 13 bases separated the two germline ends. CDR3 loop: CASNLGGATEAFF. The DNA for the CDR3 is TGTGCCAGCAACCTAGGGGGGGCCACTGAAGCTTTCTTT. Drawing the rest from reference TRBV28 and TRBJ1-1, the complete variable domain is DVKVTQSSRYLVKRTGEKVFLECVQDMDHENMFWYRQDPGLGLRLIYFSYDVKMKEKGDIPEGYSVSREKKERFSLILESASTNQTSMYLCASNLGGATEAFFGQGTRLTVV.

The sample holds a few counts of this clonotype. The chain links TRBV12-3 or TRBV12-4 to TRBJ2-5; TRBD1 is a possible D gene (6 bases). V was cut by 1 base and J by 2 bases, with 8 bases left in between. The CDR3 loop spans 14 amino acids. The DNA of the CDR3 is TGTGCCAGCAGTTTAGGACAGGTACAAGAGACCCAGTACTTC. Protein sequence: CASSLGQVQETQYF.

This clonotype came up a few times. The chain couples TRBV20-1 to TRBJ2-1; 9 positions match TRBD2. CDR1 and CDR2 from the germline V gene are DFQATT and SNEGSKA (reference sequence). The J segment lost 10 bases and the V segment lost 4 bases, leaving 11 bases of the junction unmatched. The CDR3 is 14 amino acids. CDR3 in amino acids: CSATASSGLAEQFF. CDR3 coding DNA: TGCAGTGCTACAGCATCGTCGGGACTAGCCGAGCAGTTCTTC.

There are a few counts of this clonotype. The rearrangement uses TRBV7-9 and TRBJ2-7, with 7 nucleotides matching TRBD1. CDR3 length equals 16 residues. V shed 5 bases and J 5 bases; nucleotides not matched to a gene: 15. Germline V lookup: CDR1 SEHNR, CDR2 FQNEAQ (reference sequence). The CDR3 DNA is TGTGCCAGCAGCATCACCAACAGGGGAAACGTCCACGAGCAGTACTTC. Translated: CASSITNRGNVHEQYF.

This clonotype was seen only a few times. The CDR3 here is CASRTRSGAYEQYF. The CDR3 DNA sequence: TGTGCCAGCAGGACCCGATCGGGGGCATACGAGCAGTACTTC. This chain links TRBV27 with TRBJ2-7; D is perhaps TRBD1 or TRBD2 (6 bases each). Germline lookup yields CDR1 MNHEY and CDR2 SMNVEV (reference sequence). V was clipped by 6 bases and J by 4 bases, with 16 bases between them. The CDR3 is made up of 14 amino acids.

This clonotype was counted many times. CDR3 DNA: TGTGCCAGCAGTTACTCTCCGGACAGCTATAATTCACCCCTCCACTTT. This encodes CASSYSPDSYNSPLHF. The V gene is TRBV6-5, the J gene TRBJ1-6; possibly TRBD1 for D (6 bases). The germline V gene encodes CDR1 MNHEY and CDR2 SVGAGI. The V end lost 0 bases, the J end lost 3 bases, and 9 bases lay between the germline ends. The length of the CDR3 is 16 residues.

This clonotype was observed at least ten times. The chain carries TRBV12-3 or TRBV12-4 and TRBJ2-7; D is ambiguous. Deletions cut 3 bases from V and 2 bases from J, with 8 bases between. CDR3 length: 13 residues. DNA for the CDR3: TGTGCCAGCAGTTTTGCCAGAACCTACGAGCAGTACTTC. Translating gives CASSFARTYEQYF.

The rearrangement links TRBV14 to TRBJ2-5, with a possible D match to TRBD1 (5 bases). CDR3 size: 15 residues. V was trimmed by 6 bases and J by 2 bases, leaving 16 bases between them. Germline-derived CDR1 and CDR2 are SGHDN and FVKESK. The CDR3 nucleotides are TGTGCCAGCAGTGGGGCCTCCGCCAATCAAGAGACCCAGTACTTC. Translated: CASSGASANQETQYF.

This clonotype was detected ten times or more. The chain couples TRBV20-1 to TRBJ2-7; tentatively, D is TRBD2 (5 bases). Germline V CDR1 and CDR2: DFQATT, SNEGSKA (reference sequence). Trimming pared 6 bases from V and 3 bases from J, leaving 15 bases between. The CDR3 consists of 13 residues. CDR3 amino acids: CSARGGPGYEQYF. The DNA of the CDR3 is TGCAGTGCCCGTGGAGGTCCCGGCTACGAGCAGTACTTC.

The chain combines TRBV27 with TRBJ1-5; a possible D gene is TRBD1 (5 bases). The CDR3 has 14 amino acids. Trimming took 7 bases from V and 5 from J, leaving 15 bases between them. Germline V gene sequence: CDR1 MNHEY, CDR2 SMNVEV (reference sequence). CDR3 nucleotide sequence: TGTGCCAGCAATTCGGTGGGGACGTATCAGCCCCAGCATTTT. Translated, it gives CASNSVGTYQPQHF.

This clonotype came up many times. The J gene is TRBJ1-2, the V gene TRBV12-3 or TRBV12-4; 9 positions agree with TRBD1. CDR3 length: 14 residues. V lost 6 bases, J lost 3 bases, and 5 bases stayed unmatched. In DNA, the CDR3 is TGTGCCAGCAGGCGCCGGGACAGGGACTATGGCTACACCTTC. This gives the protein CASRRRDRDYGYTF.

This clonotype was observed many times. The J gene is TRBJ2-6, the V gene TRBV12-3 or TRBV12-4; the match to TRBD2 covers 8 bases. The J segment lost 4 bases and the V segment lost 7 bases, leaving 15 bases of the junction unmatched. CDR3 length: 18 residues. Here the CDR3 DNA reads TGTGCCAGCATTACTACGGGAGGGGCGTGGGCCGGGGCCAACGTCCTGACTTTC. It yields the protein CASITTGGAWAGANVLTF.

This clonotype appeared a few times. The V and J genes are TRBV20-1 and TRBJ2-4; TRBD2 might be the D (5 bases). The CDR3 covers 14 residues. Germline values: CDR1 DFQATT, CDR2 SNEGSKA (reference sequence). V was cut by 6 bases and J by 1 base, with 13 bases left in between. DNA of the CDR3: TGCAGTGCCGTACTACGGGATGCCAAAAACATTCAGTACTTC. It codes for CSAVLRDAKNIQYF.

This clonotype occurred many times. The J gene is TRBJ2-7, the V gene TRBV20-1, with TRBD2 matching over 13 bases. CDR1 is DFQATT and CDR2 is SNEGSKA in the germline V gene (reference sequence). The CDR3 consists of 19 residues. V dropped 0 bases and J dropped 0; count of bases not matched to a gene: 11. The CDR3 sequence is CSARDLMGTSGESSYEQYF. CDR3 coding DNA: TGCAGTGCTAGAGATCTTATGGGGACTAGCGGGGAAAGCTCCTACGAGCAGTACTTC.

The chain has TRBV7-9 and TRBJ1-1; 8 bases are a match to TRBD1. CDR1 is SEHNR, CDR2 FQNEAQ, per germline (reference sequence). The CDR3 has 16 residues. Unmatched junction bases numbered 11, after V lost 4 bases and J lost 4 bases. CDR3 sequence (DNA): TGTGCCAGCAGCTCTTGGACAGGGTACGGGATCACTGAAGCTTTCTTT. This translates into CASSSWTGYGITEAFF.

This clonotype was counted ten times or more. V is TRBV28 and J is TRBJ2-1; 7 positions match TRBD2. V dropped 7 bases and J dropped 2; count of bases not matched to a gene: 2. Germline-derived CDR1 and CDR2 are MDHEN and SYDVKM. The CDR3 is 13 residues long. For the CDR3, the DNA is TGTGCCAGCAAACTAGCGCCCTACAATGAGCAGTTCTTC. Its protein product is CASKLAPYNEQFF.

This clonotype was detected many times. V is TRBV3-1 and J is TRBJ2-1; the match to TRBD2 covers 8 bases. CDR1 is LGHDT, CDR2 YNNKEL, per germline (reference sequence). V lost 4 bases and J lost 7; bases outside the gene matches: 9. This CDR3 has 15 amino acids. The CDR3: CASSLRAGVGNEQFF. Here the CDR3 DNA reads TGTGCCAGCAGCCTCAGAGCGGGAGTGGGGAATGAGCAGTTCTTC.

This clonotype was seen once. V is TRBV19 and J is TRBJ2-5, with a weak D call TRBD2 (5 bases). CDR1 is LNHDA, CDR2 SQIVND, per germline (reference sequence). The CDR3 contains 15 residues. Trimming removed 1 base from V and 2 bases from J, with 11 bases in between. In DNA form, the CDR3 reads TGTGCCAGTAGTATAGTTCTCGGGGTACAAGAGACCCAGTACTTC. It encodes CASSIVLGVQETQYF.

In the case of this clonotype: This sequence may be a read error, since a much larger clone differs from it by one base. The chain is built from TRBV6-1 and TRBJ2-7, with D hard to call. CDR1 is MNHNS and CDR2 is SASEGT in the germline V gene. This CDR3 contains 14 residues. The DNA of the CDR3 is TGTGCCGGCAGTGAAACAAAACCGTCTGGCCAGCAGTACTTC. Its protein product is CAGSETKPSGQQYF.

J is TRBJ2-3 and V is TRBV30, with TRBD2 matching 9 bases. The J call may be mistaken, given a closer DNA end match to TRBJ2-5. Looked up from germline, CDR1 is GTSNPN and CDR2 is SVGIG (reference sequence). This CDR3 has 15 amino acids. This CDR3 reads CAWSYGLATVGTQYF. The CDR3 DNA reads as TGTGCCTGGAGTTATGGACTAGCGACCGTTGGGACCCAGTACTTC.

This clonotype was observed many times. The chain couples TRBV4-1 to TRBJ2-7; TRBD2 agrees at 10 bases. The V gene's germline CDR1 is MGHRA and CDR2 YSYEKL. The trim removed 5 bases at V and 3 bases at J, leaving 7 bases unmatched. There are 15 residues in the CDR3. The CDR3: CASSLLRLAGYEQYF. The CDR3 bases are TGCGCCAGCAGCTTGTTACGACTAGCGGGCTACGAGCAGTACTTC.

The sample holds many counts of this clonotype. CDR3 in DNA: TGTGCCAGCAGCTTAAGGGGGCTAGCCCCGACCGGGGAGCTGTTTTTT. Protein sequence: CASSLRGLAPTGELFF. The gene calls are TRBV7-3 and TRBJ2-2; D might be TRBD1 (6 bases). Trimming took off 1 base at V and 5 bases at J, with 14 bases between the two ends. The CDR3 sequence is 16 residues long. Germline CDR1 SGHTA, CDR2 FQGTGA. The full variable domain, rest sourced from reference TRBV7-3 and TRBJ2-2, is GAGVSQTPSNKVTEKGKYVELRCDPISGHTALYWYRQSLGQGPEFLIYFQGTGAADDSGLPNDRFFAVRPEGSVSTLKIQRTERGDSAVYLCASSLRGLAPTGELFFGEGSRLTVL.

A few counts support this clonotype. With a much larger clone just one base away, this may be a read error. The CDR3 loop is CASSYQTGGFDGHTF. As DNA, the CDR3 is TGTGCCAGCAGTTACCAGACAGGGGGGTTCGATGGCCACACCTTC. This chain joins TRBV6-5 and TRBJ1-2; 9 nucleotides agree with TRBD1. Germline loops: CDR1 MNHEY, CDR2 SVGAGI. The CDR3 loop spans 15 amino acids.

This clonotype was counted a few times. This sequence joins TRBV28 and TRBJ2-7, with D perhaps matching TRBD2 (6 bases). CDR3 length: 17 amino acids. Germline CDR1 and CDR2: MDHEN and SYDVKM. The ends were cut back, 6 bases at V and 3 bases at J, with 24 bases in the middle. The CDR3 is CASRPESRLVRGYEQYF. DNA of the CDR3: TGTGCCAGCAGACCAGAATCCCGACTAGTTCGGGGCTACGAGCAGTACTTC.

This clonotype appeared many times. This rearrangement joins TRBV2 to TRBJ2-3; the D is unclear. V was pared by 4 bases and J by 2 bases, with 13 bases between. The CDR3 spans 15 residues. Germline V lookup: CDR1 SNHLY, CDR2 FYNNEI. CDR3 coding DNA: TGTGCCAGCAGTGTTGTTACGGACCCCACAGATACGCAGTATTTT. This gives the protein CASSVVTDPTDTQYF.

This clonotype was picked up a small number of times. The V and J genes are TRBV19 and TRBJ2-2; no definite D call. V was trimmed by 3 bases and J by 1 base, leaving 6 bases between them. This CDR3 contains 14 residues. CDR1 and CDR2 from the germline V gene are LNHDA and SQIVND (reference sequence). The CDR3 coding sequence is TGTGCCAGTAGTATGTTCAGGAACACCGGGGAGCTGTTTTTT. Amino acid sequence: CASSMFRNTGELFF.

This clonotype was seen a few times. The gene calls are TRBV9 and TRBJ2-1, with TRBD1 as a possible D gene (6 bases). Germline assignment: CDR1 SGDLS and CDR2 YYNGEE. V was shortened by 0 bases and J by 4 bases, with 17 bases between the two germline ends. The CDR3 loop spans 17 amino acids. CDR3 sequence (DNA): TGTGCCAGCAGCGTAGGAACATGGACAGATGATTACAATGAGCAGTTCTTC. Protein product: CASSVGTWTDDYNEQFF.

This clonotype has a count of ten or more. The CDR3 sequence: CASSRDRVDTEAFF. The CDR3 DNA sequence: TGTGCCAGCAGTAGGGACAGGGTGGACACTGAAGCTTTCTTT. The chain uses TRBV12-3 or TRBV12-4 and TRBJ1-1, with 9 bases aligning to TRBD1. This CDR3 has 14 residues. Germline trimming cut 5 bases from V and 3 bases from J; bases unmatched to any gene: 4.